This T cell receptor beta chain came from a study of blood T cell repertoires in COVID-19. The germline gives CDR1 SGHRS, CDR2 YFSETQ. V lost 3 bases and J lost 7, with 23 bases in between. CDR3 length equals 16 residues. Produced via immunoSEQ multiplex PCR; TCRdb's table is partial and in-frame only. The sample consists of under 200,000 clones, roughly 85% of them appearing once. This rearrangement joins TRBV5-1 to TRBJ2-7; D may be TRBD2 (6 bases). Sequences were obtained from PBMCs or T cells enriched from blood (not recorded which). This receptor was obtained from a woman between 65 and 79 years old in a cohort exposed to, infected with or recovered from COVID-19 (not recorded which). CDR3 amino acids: CASSSLRRDAKSEQYF. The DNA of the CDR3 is TGCGCCAGCAGCTCCCTCAGGAGGGACGCGAAAAGTGAGCAGTACTTC.